These T cell receptor beta chains were read from a single sample in a study of vaccination and CD4 T cells after COVID-19. MiXCR was run by TCRdb on the PCR reads, yielding one entry per CDR3 protein. This table holds 10,000 to 15,000 distinct CDR3 sequences, roughly three fifths found once. Which antigens these TCRs recognize remains unknown. The sequenced sample was CD4+ T cells from blood, cultured in vitro. The receptors were sampled from a human donor who had recovered from COVID-19. CDR3s include the opening cysteine and the closing phenylalanine or tryptophan. The D gene is left open where the match is weak. The listing skips clone size in some rows; elsewhere it reads once, few, many or a size class.

TGTGCCAGCAGCTCGACAGGGCGAGGGATCTCTGGGGCCAACGTCCTGACTTTC,CASSSTGRGISGANVLTF,TRBD1,.,TRBJ2-6,TRBV6-1
TGCAGTGCCACTCCCCACAGGGGAACTAATGAAAAACTGTTTTTT,CSATPHRGTNEKLFF,TRBD1,.,TRBJ1-4,TRBV20-1
TGCAGTGCTGGGAAGGAGACCCAGTACTTC,CSAGKETQYF,.,.,TRBJ2-5,TRBV20-1
TGCGCCAGCAGTGAGGAACAGCCTTACAATGAGCAGTTCTTC,CASSEEQPYNEQFF,.,.,TRBJ2-1,TRBV10-1
TGTGCCACCTCTTTATGGGGGGTTAGCAATCAGCCCCAGCATTTT,CATSLWGVSNQPQHF,.,.,TRBJ1-5,TRBV12-3/TRBV12-4
TGCAGTGCTAGTTTTGGGCAGTTCACCGGGGAGCTGTTTTTT,CSASFGQFTGELFF,.,.,TRBJ2-2,TRBV20-1
TGTGCCAGCAGAGGGAGGTGGGAGTTGGAGACCCAGTACTTC,CASRGRWELETQYF,.,.,TRBJ2-5,TRBV6-2/TRBV6-3
TGTGCCAGCAGTGCCCCGGGACAGGGCTATGGCTACACCTTC,CASSAPGQGYGYTF,TRBD1,.,TRBJ1-2,TRBV2
TGTGCCAGCAGGCTTCCCAGGGTCGGAGGAAGCAATCAGCCCCAGCATTTT,CASRLPRVGGSNQPQHF,.,few,TRBJ1-5,TRBV21-1
TGTGCCAGCAGCCCCAACCCTCAAGTCGGGGAGGGCGCTTTCTTT,CASSPNPQVGEGAFF,.,.,TRBJ1-1,TRBV28
TGTGCCACCTGGGGAAACACCATATATTTT,CATWGNTIYF,.,.,TRBJ1-3,TRBV15
TGCGCCAGCAGCTTATCCCCAGGGAGCGGGAGTCGGGCAGATACGCAGTATTTT,CASSLSPGSGSRADTQYF,TRBD2,.,TRBJ2-3,TRBV5-1
TGTGCCAGCAGCTTAGGGGGTGCGGGAAGCACAGATACGCAGTATTTT,CASSLGGAGSTDTQYF,.,.,TRBJ2-3,TRBV11-2
TGCAGTGCTAGTGGCAGAGGGACAGCGGGCGGCTATGGCTACACCTTC,CSASGRGTAGGYGYTF,TRBD1,.,TRBJ1-2,TRBV20-1
TGTGCCAGTAGTCCGATAGCGGGAGAGGCAGATACGCAGTATTTT,CASSPIAGEADTQYF,TRBD2,.,TRBJ2-3,TRBV19
TGTGCCAGTAGTACCGGGACAGGGGCCAATCAGCCCCAGCATTTT,CASSTGTGANQPQHF,TRBD1,.,TRBJ1-5,TRBV19
TGCAGTGCTAGAGATCTCAGAAAAGAGACCCAGTACTTC,CSARDLRKETQYF,.,.,TRBJ2-5,TRBV20-1
TGCGGGGGAGTTCGTTCAGAGACCCAGTACTTC,CGGVRSETQYF,.,few,TRBJ2-5,TRBV20-1
TGCAGTGCGCGCGGGACGGCCGCTAACTATGGCTACACCTTC,CSARGTAANYGYTF,.,few,TRBJ1-2,TRBV20-1
TGCGCCAGCAGCCCACTGACTAGCTCTGGGGAGACCCAGTACTTC,CASSPLTSSGETQYF,TRBD2,few,TRBJ2-5,TRBV5-1
TGTGCCAGCAGCCTGGCAGGGTCCGGGTCACCCCTCCACTTT,CASSLAGSGSPLHF,.,.,TRBJ1-6,TRBV7-3
TGTGCCAGCAGCGTAGGGCAATACAGGGGGGTCACTGAAGCTTTCTTT,CASSVGQYRGVTEAFF,TRBD1,.,TRBJ1-1,TRBV9
TGTGCCAGCAGCCCGACGGGACTAGCAACCAACGAGCAGTACTTC,CASSPTGLATNEQYF,TRBD2,.,TRBJ2-7,TRBV11-3
TGTGCCACCAGCCCTCGTGGAGGACGCTCTAATGAAAAACTGTTTTTT,CATSPRGGRSNEKLFF,.,few,TRBJ1-4,TRBV15
TGTGCCAGCAGTTTGAGGGGGGATGAGCAGTTCTTC,CASSLRGDEQFF,.,once,TRBJ2-1,TRBV12-3/TRBV12-4
TGCAGTGCTAGTAGTTCCCAGTTGAACTCACCCCTCCACTTT,CSASSSQLNSPLHF,.,.,TRBJ1-6,TRBV20-1
TGTGCCAGCAGTGAAGCGGGCGGGAGAGTCGGCTACGAGCAGTACTTC,CASSEAGGRVGYEQYF,TRBD2,.,TRBJ2-7,TRBV6-1